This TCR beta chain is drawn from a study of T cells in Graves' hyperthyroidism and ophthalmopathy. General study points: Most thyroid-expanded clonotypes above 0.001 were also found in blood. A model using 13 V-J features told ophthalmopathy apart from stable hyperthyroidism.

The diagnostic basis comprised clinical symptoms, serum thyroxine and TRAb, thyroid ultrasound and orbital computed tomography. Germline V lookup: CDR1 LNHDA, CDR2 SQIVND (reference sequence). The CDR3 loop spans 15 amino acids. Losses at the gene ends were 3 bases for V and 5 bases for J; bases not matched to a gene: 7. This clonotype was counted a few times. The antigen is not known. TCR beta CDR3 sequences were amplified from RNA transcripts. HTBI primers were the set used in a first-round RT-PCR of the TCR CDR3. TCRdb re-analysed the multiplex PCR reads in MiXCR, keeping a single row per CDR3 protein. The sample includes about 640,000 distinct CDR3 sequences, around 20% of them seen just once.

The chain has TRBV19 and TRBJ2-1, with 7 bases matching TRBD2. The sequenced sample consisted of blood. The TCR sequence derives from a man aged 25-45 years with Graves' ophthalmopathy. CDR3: CASSILAGDNNEQFF. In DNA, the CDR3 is TGTGCCAGTAGTATCCTGGCGGGAGATAACAATGAGCAGTTCTTC.